The clone carrying this T cell receptor (beta chain) was detected only a few times. The entry originates in a study of T cells in Graves' hyperthyroidism and ophthalmopathy. V was cut by 4 bases and J by 0 bases, with 13 bases left in between. This CDR3 region has 14 residues. Germline V CDR1 and CDR2: SQVTM, ANQGSEA. Diagnostic assessment was based on clinical symptoms, serum thyroxine and TRAb, thyroid ultrasound and orbital computed tomography. Amplification of TCR beta CDR3 regions used RNA as the template. Primed by the HTBI set, a first-round RT-PCR was run on the TCR CDR3. From the multiplex PCR reads, TCRdb called clonotypes with MiXCR, one entry per CDR3 protein. The repertoire holds about 700,000 distinct CDR3 sequences, with less than 15% as singletons.

This TCR was recovered from a young woman with Graves' hyperthyroidism. Sequencing input: blood. The genes are TRBV29-1 and TRBJ2-7; D is undetermined. CDR3 coding DNA: TGCAGCGTTGGGATGGGCCTAAACTCCTACGAGCAGTACTTC. Its protein product is CSVGMGLNSYEQYF.